This T cell receptor beta chain stems from a study of T cells in Graves' hyperthyroidism and ophthalmopathy. This CDR3 comprises 17 residues. Germline CDR1 and CDR2: LNHNV and YYDKDF (reference sequence). V lost 2 bases and J lost 4; bases outside the gene matches: 9. This clonotype was seen a few times. Amplification targeted TCR beta CDR3 regions from RNA transcripts. When the TCR CDR3 underwent first-round RT-PCR, the HTBI primer set was used. A single record per CDR3 protein comes from TCRdb applying MiXCR to the multiplex PCR reads. Of about 260,000 distinct CDR3 sequences listed, 25% to 30% are singletons. The blood specimen was taken at initial hyperthyroidism diagnosis, before any ophthalmopathy symptoms.

Input material: blood. The gene calls are TRBV15 and TRBJ2-2; TRBD2 matches at 8 bases. This clonotype originated in a middle-aged man with Graves' hyperthyroidism that later progressed to Graves' ophthalmopathy. The CDR3 region is CATSRLPGLGFTGELFF. DNA of the CDR3: TGTGCCACCAGCAGATTGCCGGGACTAGGGTTCACCGGGGAGCTGTTTTTT.